Below, 21 T cell receptor beta chains from the same sample are listed, as sequenced in a study. One entry per CDR3 protein, called by TCRdb with MiXCR from the RT-PCR reads. This table has about 700,000 distinct CDR3 sequences, approximately 15% appearing once. The sample comprised memory CD4+ T cells from blood. These receptor sequences come from a female donor in good health, serving as a healthy control.

About this clonotype: A much larger clone lies a single base off, so this may be a read error. The chain combines TRBV6-1 with TRBJ2-3; a possible D gene is TRBD2 (6 bases). This CDR3 region has 15 residues. The germline gives CDR1 MNHNS, CDR2 SASEGT. CDR3 nucleotide sequence: TGTGACAGCAACCGGGGGTCCCCTAGCACAGATACGCAGTATTTT. Protein product: CDSNRGSPSTDTQYF.

The rearrangement links TRBV7-3 to TRBJ2-1; 8 bases align to TRBD2. CDR1 and CDR2 (germline): SGHTA, FQGTGA. Losses at the gene ends were 3 bases for V and 9 bases for J; bases not matched to a gene: 4. This CDR3 region has 13 residues. CDR3 sequence (DNA): TGTGCCAGCAGCTTTTCCGGGGGGGGTGAGCAGTTCTTC. Residues: CASSFSGGGEQFF.

This clonotype was observed a handful of times. The chain uses TRBV7-6 and TRBJ2-1; TRBD1 might be the D (6 bases). CDR1 is SGHVS, CDR2 FNYEAQ, per germline. Trimming took 1 base from V and 6 from J, leaving 10 bases between them. CDR3 length equals 14 residues. The CDR3 region has the DNA TGTGCCAGCAGCTTAGGGGGGCGGTCCAATGAGCAGTTCTTC. Protein sequence: CASSLGGRSNEQFF.

The chain recombines TRBV27 with TRBJ2-1, with 10 bases lining up with TRBD1. The germline V gene encodes CDR1 MNHEY and CDR2 SMNVEV (reference sequence). J gave up 11 bases and V 10 bases, and 11 bases lay outside the gene matches. The CDR3 sequence is 13 residues long. CDR3 sequence reads: CATSGTGVRKQFF. The CDR3 bases are TGTGCCACCTCGGGGACAGGGGTCCGGAAGCAGTTCTTC.

This clonotype has a count of ten or more. The chain has TRBV7-6 and TRBJ2-3, with 11 bases lining up with TRBD2. CDR1 is SGHVS, CDR2 FNYEAQ, per germline. V lost 6 bases, J lost 4 bases, and 9 bases stayed unmatched. This CDR3 has 16 residues. The CDR3 region is CASRRLAGSGPDTQYF. Written as DNA, the CDR3 is TGTGCCAGCAGGCGACTAGCGGGAAGCGGACCAGATACGCAGTATTTT. Full variable domain (missing parts from reference TRBV7-6 and TRBJ2-3): GAGVSQSPRYKVTKRGQDVALRCDPISGHVSLYWYRQALGQGPEFLTYFNYEAQQDKSGLPNDRFSAERPEGSISTLTIQRTEQRDSAMYRCASRRLAGSGPDTQYFGPGTRLTVL.

This clonotype was counted between two and nine times. V gene TRBV6-2 or TRBV6-3 combines with J gene TRBJ2-7, with 8 bases lining up with TRBD2. V was clipped by 6 bases and J by 2 bases; unmatched bases: 3. The CDR3 is made up of 13 amino acids. The germline gives CDR1 MNHEY, CDR2 SVGEGT. Here the CDR3 reads CASRRAGAYEQYF. Here the CDR3 DNA reads TGTGCCAGCAGAAGAGCGGGAGCCTACGAGCAGTACTTC.

V and J are TRBV5-1 and TRBJ1-6; D remains unclear. There are 15 residues in the CDR3. The V and J ends lost 4 bases and 10 bases respectively, with 18 bases between them. Germline CDR1 SGHRS, CDR2 YFSETQ. This chain's CDR3 is CASSPRQLSGSPLHF. CDR3 bases: TGCGCCAGCAGCCCAAGGCAGCTGTCGGGCTCACCCCTCCACTTT.

This clonotype turned up a few times. The gene calls are TRBV6-6 and TRBJ1-5, with no clear D. This CDR3 spans 12 amino acids. V was trimmed by 5 bases and J by 5 bases, leaving 7 bases between them. Germline V gene lookup returns CDR1 MNHNY and CDR2 SVGAGI (reference sequence). CDR3 sequence reads: CASSQNDQPQHF. The CDR3 DNA reads as TGTGCCAGCAGTCAGAACGATCAGCCCCAGCATTTT.

The table lists this clonotype with many counts. V gene TRBV20-1 combines with J gene TRBJ2-5, with D tentatively TRBD2 (5 bases). CDR1 is DFQATT and CDR2 is SNEGSKA in the germline V gene (reference sequence). CDR3 size: 14 residues. This CDR3 reads CSSPPSGTQETQYF. CDR3 coding DNA: TGCAGCTCCCCCCCCAGCGGAACGCAAGAGACCCAGTACTTC.

This clonotype has ten or more counts. The chain combines TRBV12-3 or TRBV12-4 with TRBJ1-5, with unresolved D. Trimming removed 3 bases at V and 1 base at J, with 4 bases between. The CDR3 consists of 13 residues. In DNA, the CDR3 is TGTGCCAGCAGTTTCGGGAGCAATCAGCCCCAGCATTTT. Translated, it gives CASSFGSNQPQHF.

Concerning this clonotype: The junction differs from germline at one of its ends, possibly a read error. The V and J genes are TRBV4-2 and TRBJ1-1, with 10 bases matching TRBD1. The CDR3 has 11 amino acids. CDR1 and CDR2 from the germline V gene are LGHNA and YNFKEQ. The CDR3 spells CASSQDGQGVF. In nucleotides, the CDR3 is TGTGCCAGCAGCCAAGATGGACAGGGGGTGTTT.

The chain employs TRBV7-2 and TRBJ2-5; 8 bases are a match to TRBD1. Trimming cost V 5 bases and J 5 bases; bases outside gene matches: 10. CDR3 length equals 15 residues. The germline V gene has CDR1 SGHTA and CDR2 FQGNSA. CDR3 DNA sequence: TGTGCCAGCAGCCTAAGGACAGGGACCGACGAGACCCAGTACTTC. Translating it yields CASSLRTGTDETQYF. Complete variable domain (other parts from reference TRBV7-2 and TRBJ2-5): GAGVSQSPSNKVTEKGKDVELRCDPISGHTALYWYRQSLGQGLEFLIYFQGNSAPDKSGLPSDRFSAERTGGSVSTLTIQRTQQEDSAVYLCASSLRTGTDETQYFGPGTRLLVL.

This clonotype was picked up a small number of times. J is TRBJ2-5 and V is TRBV5-1; the D gene is possibly TRBD2 (5 bases). Trimming stripped 8 bases from V and 1 base from J, with 12 bases between. CDR3 size: 13 residues. Germline V gene sequence: CDR1 SGHRS, CDR2 YFSETQ. DNA for the CDR3: TGCGCCAGTAGACCTGGGAGCCAAGAGACCCAGTACTTC. Residues: CASRPGSQETQYF.

This clonotype has ten or more counts. The chain links TRBV7-2 to TRBJ2-1; TRBD1 aligns across 9 bases. The CDR3 totals 14 residues. Germline trimming cut 4 bases from V and 8 bases from J; bases unmatched to any gene: 6. Germline V gene data show CDR1 as SGHTA and CDR2 as FQGNSA. Here the CDR3 DNA reads TGTGCCAGCAGCTACGGGACAGGGTGGTATGAGCAGTTCTTC. It specifies CASSYGTGWYEQFF.

This clonotype was found a few times. This chain links TRBV20-1 with TRBJ2-1; D is unclear. Germline V lookup: CDR1 DFQATT, CDR2 SNEGSKA (reference sequence). V was trimmed by 5 bases and J by 0 bases, leaving 14 bases between them. The CDR3 has 15 residues. The CDR3 loop is CSAPIIQSSYNEQFF. The DNA of the CDR3 is TGCAGTGCTCCAATTATACAGAGCTCCTACAATGAGCAGTTCTTC.

The table lists this clonotype with a few counts. The V gene is TRBV9, the J gene TRBJ2-7, with 14 positions matching TRBD2. Germline loops: CDR1 SGDLS, CDR2 YYNGEE. This CDR3 is 16 amino acids long. V lost 0 bases, J lost 6 bases, and 5 bases stayed unmatched. The CDR3 bases are TGTGCCAGCAGCGTAGGACTAGCGGGAGGGCCCCTCGAGCAGTACTTC. Translating gives CASSVGLAGGPLEQYF.

The rearrangement links TRBV5-1 to TRBJ1-1; D not resolved. Germline V gene sequence: CDR1 SGHRS, CDR2 YFSETQ. V dropped 5 bases and J dropped 0 bases, with 11 bases sitting between them. CDR3 size: 14 residues. CDR3 amino acids: CASRWTELNTEAFF. CDR3 in DNA: TGCGCCAGCAGATGGACTGAATTGAACACTGAAGCTTTCTTT.

The chain uses TRBV6-5 and TRBJ1-1, with TRBD1 as a possible D gene (6 bases). The CDR3 loop spans 14 amino acids. Germline-derived CDR1 and CDR2 are MNHEY and SVGAGI. The V and J ends lost 4 bases and 5 bases respectively, with 14 bases between them. DNA for the CDR3: TGTGCCAGCAGTTCAGGGGTGGTTAGGACTGAAGCTTTCTTT. As protein: CASSSGVVRTEAFF.

In DNA, the CDR3 is TGTGCCAGCAGCTTAGCCCCCGCCCGCAGCGGGAGTATCAAAGATACGCAGTATTTT. Translating it yields CASSLAPARSGSIKDTQYF. The chain carries TRBV7-2 and TRBJ2-3; 8 bases align to TRBD2. J was trimmed by 5 bases and V by 0 bases; bases with no gene match: 16. Germline CDR1 is SGHTA and CDR2 is FQGNSA. The CDR3 spans 19 residues.

In this sample, this clonotype turned up a few times. The chain has TRBV7-2 and TRBJ1-6; no firm D call. Deletions cut 2 bases from V and 7 bases from J, with 15 bases between. This CDR3 is built from 16 residues. Germline loops: CDR1 SGHTA, CDR2 FQGNSA. The CDR3 sequence: CASSLIAGRNNSPLHF. CDR3 DNA sequence: TGTGCCAGCAGCTTAATCGCCGGGCGAAACAATTCACCCCTCCACTTT. Full variable domain (outside the CDR3, taken from reference TRBV7-2 and TRBJ1-6): GAGVSQSPSNKVTEKGKDVELRCDPISGHTALYWYRQSLGQGLEFLIYFQGNSAPDKSGLPSDRFSAERTGGSVSTLTIQRTQQEDSAVYLCASSLIAGRNNSPLHFGNGTRLTVT.

This clonotype was seen just once. This chain uses TRBV4-2 with TRBJ2-6, with TRBD2 identical over 10 bases. J lost 0 bases, V lost 4 bases, and 6 bases had no gene match. The V gene's germline CDR1 is LGHNA and CDR2 YNFKEQ. The CDR3 extends over 18 amino acids. In DNA, the CDR3 is TGTGCCAGCAGCCCCGGGACTAGCGAATTCTCTGGGGCCAACGTCCTGACTTTC. Translated, it gives CASSPGTSEFSGANVLTF.